The rows below give T cell receptor beta chains drawn from one sample of a study of cytotoxic CD8 clonotypes in ibrutinib-treated CLL. Sequenced by immunoSEQ multiplex PCR; TCRdb stores in-frame clones only, minus some. The table lists around 310,000 clones, about 77% of them singletons. The sample consisted of PBMCs, taken before ibrutinib treatment. The origin of the receptors is a human donor with chronic lymphocytic leukemia. Both conserved end residues are part of each CDR3. The D gene is left open where the match is weak. Clone size is shown for a subset of rows, as once, few, many or a class of expanded clone.

>-|TRBJ2-1|14|TRBD2|TRBV9
TGTGCCAGCAGGGATAGCGGGAGTATCGATGAGCAGTTCTTC
CASRDSGSIDEQFF
>many|TRBJ2-7|14|TRBD1|TRBV9
TGTGCCAGCAGCGCCCGGGACAGGGAGGGTGAGCAGTACTTC
CASSARDREGEQYF
>-|TRBJ2-7|15|-|TRBV27
TGTGCCAGCAGTTTATTTAGTGATGTCTCCTACGAGCAGTACTTC
CASSLFSDVSYEQYF
>-|TRBJ2-7|16|TRBD2|TRBV14
TGTGCCAGCAGCCAACCTCCTAGCGGGGTACCCTACGAGCAGTACTTC
CASSQPPSGVPYEQYF
>-|TRBJ1-1|13|-|TRBV4-3
TGCGCCAGCAGCCTACAGGGTGACACTGAAGCTTTCTTT
CASSLQGDTEAFF
>-|TRBJ2-1|19|-|TRBV14
TGTGCCAGCAGCCAAGTCCCTAGCTATCCTTATAGCTCCTACAATGAGCAGTTCTTC
CASSQVPSYPYSSYNEQFF
>-|TRBJ2-3|13|-|TRBV9
TGTGCCAGCAGCGTATCTATCACAGATACGCAGTATTTT
CASSVSITDTQYF
>-|TRBJ2-3|16|-|TRBV11-2
TGTGCCAGCAGCTTAGAGGATGCACGAGAGGGTTCGACGCAGTATTTT
CASSLEDAREGSTQYF
>few|TRBJ1-2|14|-|TRBV2
TGTGCCAGCAACCGAGCTACAGTAGACTATGGCTACACCTTC
CASNRATVDYGYTF
>-|TRBJ2-1|16|TRBD2|TRBV6-6
TGTGCCAGCAGCTCAGGACTAGCGGGGCCCTACAATGAGCAGTTCTTC
CASSSGLAGPYNEQFF
>-|TRBJ2-7|14|TRBD1|TRBV2
TGTGCCAGCAGCAGGAGAGACAGGGTATACGAGCAGTACTTC
CASSRRDRVYEQYF
>few|TRBJ1-1|12|-|TRBV7-8
TGTGCCAGCAGCGCGACGAACACTGAAGCTTTCTTT
CASSATNTEAFF
>-|TRBJ1-2|14|TRBD1|TRBV27
TGTGCCAGCAGCCCAGGACAGGGGGCCTATGGCTACACCTTC
CASSPGQGAYGYTF
>-|TRBJ2-7|14|TRBD1|TRBV10-3
TGTGCCATCAGTGAGACGGACAGGGCGCTGGAGCAGTACTTC
CAISETDRALEQYF